A selection of T cell receptor beta chains follows, all from one sample in a study of blood T cell repertoires in COVID-19. Libraries were prepared by immunoSEQ multiplex PCR; TCRdb keeps only in-frame clonotypes and omits some of them. The data show under 250,000 clones, 75% to 85% seen once. Input material: PBMCs or T cells enriched from blood (not recorded which). The source is a woman between 50 and 59 years old with acute COVID-19. Each CDR3 is given with its conserved first and last residue.

j_call v_call cdr3_aa
TRBJ2-7 TRBV19 CASSISGADYEQYF
TRBJ1-5 TRBV24-1 CATSALGGFGRNQPQHF
TRBJ2-3 TRBV3-1/TRBV3-2 CASSPRSGVTDTQYF
TRBJ1-6 TRBV27 CASTAGDYNSPLHF
TRBJ2-1 TRBV11-1 CASRLEELSNEQFF
TRBJ1-6 TRBV10-2 CASREDSYNSPLHF
TRBJ1-2 TRBV3-1/TRBV3-2 CATSDSGFRLGGYTF
TRBJ1-5 TRBV19 CASSITPGTGVGQPQHF
TRBJ2-1 TRBV19 CASSRQGRYNEQFF
TRBJ1-1 TRBV7-9 CASSYERGGEAFF
TRBJ1-2 TRBV6-1 CVSSEVGGGGYGYTF
TRBJ1-4 TRBV19 CASRWGREGEKLFF
TRBJ1-3 TRBV5-1 CASSLGTGALLSGNTIYF
TRBJ2-5 TRBV27 CASSSREAGKETQYF
TRBJ2-1 TRBV19 CASSRGTGNNEQFF
TRBJ1-4 TRBV5-1 CASSPADSNEKLFF
TRBJ1-1 TRBV4-2 CASSQSRGSTEAFF
TRBJ1-1 TRBV9 CASSIVQGETEAFF
TRBJ2-1 TRBV4-2 CASSQGTSGGEDNEQFF
TRBJ1-2 TRBV30 CAWTSLKVPRYGYTF